Shown below are 20 T cell receptor beta chains from a single sample sequenced in a study of blood T cell repertoires in COVID-19. The protocol was immunoSEQ multiplex PCR, while the TCRdb copy is restricted to in-frame clones and leaves out a portion. Here the sample spans 200,000 to 250,000 clones, less than 85% being singletons. The specimen sequenced was peripheral blood. Source of these receptors: a woman of 80 years or more with acute or convalescent COVID-19.

V is TRBV5-1 and J is TRBJ2-7; 11 nucleotides align to TRBD1. After removal of 2 bases from V and 3 bases from J, the junction contained 7 bases not matched to a gene. Germline lookup yields CDR1 SGHRS and CDR2 YFSETQ. The CDR3 loop spans 16 amino acids. The CDR3 loop reads CASSLAGTGGVYEQYF. CDR3 nucleotides: TGCGCCAGCAGCTTAGCGGGGACAGGGGGGGTCTACGAGCAGTACTTC.

The rearrangement uses TRBV5-1 and TRBJ1-2, with D perhaps matching TRBD1 (5 bases). The CDR3 sequence is 13 residues long. V was cut by 4 bases and J by 6 bases, with 13 bases left in between. Germline V gene data show CDR1 as SGHRS and CDR2 as YFSETQ. CDR3 sequence: CASSPDGQNGYTF. CDR3 in DNA: TGCGCCAGCAGCCCGGACGGACAAAATGGCTACACCTTC. Combining the CDR3 with reference TRBV5-1 and TRBJ1-2 gives the whole variable domain KAGVTQTPRYLIKTRGQQVTLSCSPISGHRSVSWYQQTPGQGLQFLFEYFSETQRNKGNFPGRFSGRQFSNSRSEMNVSTLELGDSALYLCASSPDGQNGYTFGSGTRLTVV.

The chain links TRBV11-3 to TRBJ2-1, with 9 bases fitting TRBD2. CDR1 and CDR2 from the germline V gene are SGHNT and YENEEA. J was trimmed by 4 bases and V by 7 bases; bases with no gene match: 8. The CDR3 totals 15 residues. The CDR3 DNA is TGTGCCAGCATGGGGTCAGCGGGGGGATACAATGAGCAGTTCTTC. Translated: CASMGSAGGYNEQFF.

Notes on this clone: This CDR3 is also generated by other DNA sequences in the sample. J is TRBJ2-6 and V is TRBV24-1; D is unresolved. Trimming pared 2 bases from V and 4 bases from J, leaving 5 bases between. The CDR3 consists of 14 residues. Germline CDR1 KGHDR, CDR2 SFDVKD. CDR3 bases: TGTGCCACCAGTGATTCGTCCGGGGCCAACGTCCTGACTTTC. It yields the protein CATSDSSGANVLTF.

This chain uses TRBV19 with TRBJ1-1; 7 bases map to TRBD1. The CDR3 sequence is 16 residues long. In germline, CDR1 is LNHDA, CDR2 SQIVND (reference sequence). Trimming cost V 3 bases and J 1 base; bases outside gene matches: 8. CDR3 DNA: TGTGCCAGTAGTATGGCGAGGGGGCGAGCGAACACTGAAGCTTTCTTT. It translates to CASSMARGRANTEAFF.

This rearrangement joins TRBV29-1 to TRBJ1-1, with D unresolved. The germline V and J ends were trimmed by 2 bases and 0 bases, with 7 bases remaining between them. The CDR3 has 13 amino acids. Germline CDR1 reads SQVTM; CDR2 reads ANQGSEA. The CDR3 DNA is TGCAGCGTTGAAAGCGTCATGAACACTGAAGCTTTCTTT. This codes for CSVESVMNTEAFF.

V is TRBV11-1 and J is TRBJ1-1; D may be TRBD1 (6 bases). The CDR3 sequence is 14 residues long. Germline V gene sequence: CDR1 SGHAT, CDR2 FQDESV (reference sequence). V was cut by 3 bases and J by 0 bases, with 8 bases left in between. For the CDR3, the DNA is TGTGCCAGCAGCTTCGACAGGTTGAACACTGAAGCTTTCTTT. This gives the protein CASSFDRLNTEAFF.

The chain joins TRBV28 to TRBJ2-7, with TRBD2 matching over 11 bases. Germline trimming cut 3 bases from V and 2 bases from J; bases unmatched to any gene: 12. The length of the CDR3 is 18 residues. Germline CDR1 is MDHEN and CDR2 is SYDVKM. Here the CDR3 reads CASSFPLRLAGNPYEQYF. The CDR3 DNA follows: TGTGCCAGCAGTTTCCCCCTTCGACTAGCGGGGAACCCCTACGAGCAGTACTTC. The variable domain in full, completed from reference TRBV28 and TRBJ2-7, reads DVKVTQSSRYLVKRTGEKVFLECVQDMDHENMFWYRQDPGLGLRLIYFSYDVKMKEKGDIPEGYSVSREKKERFSLILESASTNQTSMYLCASSFPLRLAGNPYEQYFGPGTRLTVT.

The chain uses TRBV11-1 and TRBJ2-7, with 9 bases matching TRBD1. Unmatched junction bases numbered 9, after V lost 5 bases and J lost 4 bases. CDR1 SGHAT and CDR2 FQDESV come from the germline V gene (reference sequence). This CDR3 has 15 residues. The CDR3 DNA is TGTGCCAGCAGCCTGACCGGGACAGGGCCTTACGAGCAGTACTTC. As protein: CASSLTGTGPYEQYF.

This clone is a singleton in its sample. The V call is TRBV6-5, the J call TRBJ2-7, with D unclear. V lost 0 bases and J lost 5, with 11 bases in between. The CDR3 is 14 amino acids. Looked up from germline, CDR1 is MNHEY and CDR2 is SVGAGI. The CDR3 reads CASSYSAVTDEQYF. CDR3 DNA sequence: TGTGCCAGCAGTTACTCGGCCGTCACAGACGAGCAGTACTTC.

This sequence joins TRBV7-2 and TRBJ1-1; 8 bases align to TRBD1. Germline CDR1 reads SGHTA; CDR2 reads FQGNSA. This CDR3 spans 15 amino acids. V trimming: 5 bases; J trimming: 3 bases; junction bases outside the gene matches: 8. CDR3 sequence (DNA): TGTGCCAGCAGCCCGAGGACAGGGAGGGACACTGAAGCTTTCTTT. This sequence encodes CASSPRTGRDTEAFF.

The genes are TRBV7-2 and TRBJ2-7; the D is unclear. Per the germline V gene, CDR1 is SGHTA and CDR2 is FQGNSA. Trimming removed 0 bases at V and 0 bases at J, with 6 bases between. The CDR3 is 14 amino acids. In DNA, the CDR3 is TGTGCCAGCAGCTTAGCAACAGCCTCCTACGAGCAGTACTTC. The encoded protein is CASSLATASYEQYF.

J is TRBJ1-1 and V is TRBV19, with a tentative D call TRBD1 (6 bases). The germline V gene has CDR1 LNHDA and CDR2 SQIVND (reference sequence). The CDR3 has 11 amino acids. With 4 bases removed from V and 11 bases from J, the gap between germline ends came to 11 bases. In DNA, the CDR3 is TGTGCCAGTAGTAGAGGTCAGGGGGCTTTCTTT. Translating it yields CASSRGQGAFF.

The V call is TRBV24-1, the J call TRBJ1-2; D call uncertain. This CDR3 contains 17 residues. Trimming shortened V by 3 bases and J by 3 bases, and 19 bases separated the two germline ends. The germline V gene has CDR1 KGHDR and CDR2 SFDVKD. The CDR3, as DNA: TGTGCCACCAGTGATCGGTGCATTGATTGGCAGGACTATGGCTACACCTTC. As protein: CATSDRCIDWQDYGYTF.

V usage is TRBV7-3 and J usage is TRBJ2-1; perhaps TRBD2 as D (5 bases). Trimming left V 0 bases short and J 0 bases short, with 6 bases between. Germline assignment: CDR1 SGHTA and CDR2 FQGTGA. The CDR3 sequence is 15 residues long. For the CDR3, the DNA is TGTGCCAGCAGCTTAACAGGGAGCTCCTACAATGAGCAGTTCTTC. It codes for CASSLTGSSYNEQFF.

The rearrangement uses TRBV11-3 and TRBJ1-2; 8 bases align to TRBD1. The CDR3 is 15 residues long. The V segment lost 5 bases and the J segment 4 bases; nucleotides outside the gene matches: 9. Germline V gene data show CDR1 as SGHNT and CDR2 as YENEEA. CDR3 in DNA: TGTGCCAGCAGCACTGGACAGGGTATGGCCTATGGCTACACCTTC. This encodes CASSTGQGMAYGYTF.

The gene calls are TRBV27 and TRBJ2-7; TRBD1 matches at 7 bases. V was clipped by 5 bases and J by 2 bases; unmatched bases: 15. The CDR3 extends over 17 amino acids. Germline values: CDR1 MNHEY, CDR2 SMNVEV (reference sequence). The CDR3 sequence: CASSQDRAPTKTYEQYF. DNA of the CDR3: TGTGCCAGCAGTCAAGACAGGGCCCCAACCAAAACCTACGAGCAGTACTTC.

The J gene is TRBJ1-6, the V gene TRBV6-5; D is unresolved. Germline V CDR1 and CDR2: MNHEY, SVGAGI. This CDR3 region has 15 residues. The V end was cut by 4 bases, the J end by 9 bases, with 16 bases between. The CDR3 DNA is TGTGCCAGCAGTTCCCTCTCGGGTACGGTTTCACCCCTCCACTTT. Amino acid sequence: CASSSLSGTVSPLHF.

With respect to this clone: Other nucleotide sequences from this sample produce the same CDR3. V gene TRBV10-3 combines with J gene TRBJ1-1, with D uncertain. This CDR3 contains 13 residues. V was cut by 0 bases and J by 4 bases, with 6 bases left in between. CDR1 ENHRY and CDR2 SYGVKD come from the germline V gene. The CDR3 DNA sequence: TGTGCCATCAGTGAGTCGAGAGGCACTGAAGCTTTCTTT. Its protein is CAISESRGTEAFF.

The chain is built from TRBV27 and TRBJ1-1, with D maybe TRBD1 (5 bases). Trimming stripped 6 bases from V and 4 bases from J, with 12 bases between. The CDR3 sequence is 13 residues long. Germline lookup yields CDR1 MNHEY and CDR2 SMNVEV (reference sequence). As DNA, the CDR3 is TGTGCCAGCAGCGATGAAGGGGTCACTGAAGCTTTCTTT. Protein sequence: CASSDEGVTEAFF.